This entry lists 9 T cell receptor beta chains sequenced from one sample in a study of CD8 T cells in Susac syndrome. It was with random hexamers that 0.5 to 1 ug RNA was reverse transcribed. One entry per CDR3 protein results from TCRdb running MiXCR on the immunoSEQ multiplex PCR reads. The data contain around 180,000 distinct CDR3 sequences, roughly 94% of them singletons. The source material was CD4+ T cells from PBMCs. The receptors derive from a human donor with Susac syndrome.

CDR3 bases: TGTGCCAGCAGCCGACTGCTAGCGGGGGGGTACAATGAGCAGTTCTTC. Its protein is CASSRLLAGGYNEQFF. The J gene is TRBJ2-1, the V gene TRBV14; TRBD2 aligns across 12 bases. J gave up 4 bases and V 4 bases, and 5 bases lay outside the gene matches. CDR1 is SGHDN, CDR2 FVKESK, per germline. CDR3 size: 16 residues.

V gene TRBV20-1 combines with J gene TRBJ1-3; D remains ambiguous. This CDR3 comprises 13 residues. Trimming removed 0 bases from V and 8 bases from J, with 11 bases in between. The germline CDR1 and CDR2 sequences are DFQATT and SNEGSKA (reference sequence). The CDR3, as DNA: TGCAGTGCTAGAGATCGATCGGCGCACACCATATATTTT. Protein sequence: CSARDRSAHTIYF.

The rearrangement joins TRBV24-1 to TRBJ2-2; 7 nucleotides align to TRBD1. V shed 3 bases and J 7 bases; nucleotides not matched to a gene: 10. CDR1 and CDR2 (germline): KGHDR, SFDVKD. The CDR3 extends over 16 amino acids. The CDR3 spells CATSDARQGESGELFF. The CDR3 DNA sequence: TGTGCCACCAGTGATGCGAGACAGGGTGAGAGCGGGGAGCTGTTTTTT.

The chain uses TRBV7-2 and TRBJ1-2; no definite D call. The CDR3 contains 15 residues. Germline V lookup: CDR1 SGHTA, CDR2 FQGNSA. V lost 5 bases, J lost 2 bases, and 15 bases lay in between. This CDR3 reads CASSPVDGENYGYTF. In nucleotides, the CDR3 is TGTGCCAGCAGCCCCGTTGACGGGGAGAACTATGGCTACACCTTC.

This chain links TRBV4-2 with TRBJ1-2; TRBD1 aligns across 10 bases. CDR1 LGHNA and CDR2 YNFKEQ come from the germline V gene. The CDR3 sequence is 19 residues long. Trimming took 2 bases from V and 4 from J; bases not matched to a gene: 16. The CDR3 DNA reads TGTGCCAGCAGCCAACCTTCGCATCCTTCGGGGACAGGGGCCTATGGCTACACCTTC. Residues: CASSQPSHPSGTGAYGYTF.

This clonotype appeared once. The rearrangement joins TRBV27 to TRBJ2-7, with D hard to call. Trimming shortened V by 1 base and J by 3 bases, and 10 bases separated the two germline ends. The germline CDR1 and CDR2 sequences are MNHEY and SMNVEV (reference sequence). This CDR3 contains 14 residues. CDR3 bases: TGTGCCAGCAGTTTATTTGGCAGCGTCTACGAGCAGTACTTC. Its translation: CASSLFGSVYEQYF.

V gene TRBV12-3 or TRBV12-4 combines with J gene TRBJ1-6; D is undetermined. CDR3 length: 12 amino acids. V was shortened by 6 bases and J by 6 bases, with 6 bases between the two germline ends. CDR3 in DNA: TGTGCCAGCAGCTACCGTAATTCACCCCTCCACTTT. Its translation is CASSYRNSPLHF.

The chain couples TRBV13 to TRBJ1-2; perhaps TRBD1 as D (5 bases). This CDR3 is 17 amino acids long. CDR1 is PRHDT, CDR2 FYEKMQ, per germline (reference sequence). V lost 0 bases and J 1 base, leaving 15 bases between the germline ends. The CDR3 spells CASSLGRGAEGNYGYTF. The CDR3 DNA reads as TGTGCCAGCAGCTTAGGGAGGGGTGCAGAGGGTAACTATGGCTACACCTTC.

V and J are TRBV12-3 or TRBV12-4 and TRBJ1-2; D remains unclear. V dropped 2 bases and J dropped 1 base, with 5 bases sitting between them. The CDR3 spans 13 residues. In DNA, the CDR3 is TGTGCCAGCAGTTTACAGCTTAACTATGGCTACACCTTC. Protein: CASSLQLNYGYTF.